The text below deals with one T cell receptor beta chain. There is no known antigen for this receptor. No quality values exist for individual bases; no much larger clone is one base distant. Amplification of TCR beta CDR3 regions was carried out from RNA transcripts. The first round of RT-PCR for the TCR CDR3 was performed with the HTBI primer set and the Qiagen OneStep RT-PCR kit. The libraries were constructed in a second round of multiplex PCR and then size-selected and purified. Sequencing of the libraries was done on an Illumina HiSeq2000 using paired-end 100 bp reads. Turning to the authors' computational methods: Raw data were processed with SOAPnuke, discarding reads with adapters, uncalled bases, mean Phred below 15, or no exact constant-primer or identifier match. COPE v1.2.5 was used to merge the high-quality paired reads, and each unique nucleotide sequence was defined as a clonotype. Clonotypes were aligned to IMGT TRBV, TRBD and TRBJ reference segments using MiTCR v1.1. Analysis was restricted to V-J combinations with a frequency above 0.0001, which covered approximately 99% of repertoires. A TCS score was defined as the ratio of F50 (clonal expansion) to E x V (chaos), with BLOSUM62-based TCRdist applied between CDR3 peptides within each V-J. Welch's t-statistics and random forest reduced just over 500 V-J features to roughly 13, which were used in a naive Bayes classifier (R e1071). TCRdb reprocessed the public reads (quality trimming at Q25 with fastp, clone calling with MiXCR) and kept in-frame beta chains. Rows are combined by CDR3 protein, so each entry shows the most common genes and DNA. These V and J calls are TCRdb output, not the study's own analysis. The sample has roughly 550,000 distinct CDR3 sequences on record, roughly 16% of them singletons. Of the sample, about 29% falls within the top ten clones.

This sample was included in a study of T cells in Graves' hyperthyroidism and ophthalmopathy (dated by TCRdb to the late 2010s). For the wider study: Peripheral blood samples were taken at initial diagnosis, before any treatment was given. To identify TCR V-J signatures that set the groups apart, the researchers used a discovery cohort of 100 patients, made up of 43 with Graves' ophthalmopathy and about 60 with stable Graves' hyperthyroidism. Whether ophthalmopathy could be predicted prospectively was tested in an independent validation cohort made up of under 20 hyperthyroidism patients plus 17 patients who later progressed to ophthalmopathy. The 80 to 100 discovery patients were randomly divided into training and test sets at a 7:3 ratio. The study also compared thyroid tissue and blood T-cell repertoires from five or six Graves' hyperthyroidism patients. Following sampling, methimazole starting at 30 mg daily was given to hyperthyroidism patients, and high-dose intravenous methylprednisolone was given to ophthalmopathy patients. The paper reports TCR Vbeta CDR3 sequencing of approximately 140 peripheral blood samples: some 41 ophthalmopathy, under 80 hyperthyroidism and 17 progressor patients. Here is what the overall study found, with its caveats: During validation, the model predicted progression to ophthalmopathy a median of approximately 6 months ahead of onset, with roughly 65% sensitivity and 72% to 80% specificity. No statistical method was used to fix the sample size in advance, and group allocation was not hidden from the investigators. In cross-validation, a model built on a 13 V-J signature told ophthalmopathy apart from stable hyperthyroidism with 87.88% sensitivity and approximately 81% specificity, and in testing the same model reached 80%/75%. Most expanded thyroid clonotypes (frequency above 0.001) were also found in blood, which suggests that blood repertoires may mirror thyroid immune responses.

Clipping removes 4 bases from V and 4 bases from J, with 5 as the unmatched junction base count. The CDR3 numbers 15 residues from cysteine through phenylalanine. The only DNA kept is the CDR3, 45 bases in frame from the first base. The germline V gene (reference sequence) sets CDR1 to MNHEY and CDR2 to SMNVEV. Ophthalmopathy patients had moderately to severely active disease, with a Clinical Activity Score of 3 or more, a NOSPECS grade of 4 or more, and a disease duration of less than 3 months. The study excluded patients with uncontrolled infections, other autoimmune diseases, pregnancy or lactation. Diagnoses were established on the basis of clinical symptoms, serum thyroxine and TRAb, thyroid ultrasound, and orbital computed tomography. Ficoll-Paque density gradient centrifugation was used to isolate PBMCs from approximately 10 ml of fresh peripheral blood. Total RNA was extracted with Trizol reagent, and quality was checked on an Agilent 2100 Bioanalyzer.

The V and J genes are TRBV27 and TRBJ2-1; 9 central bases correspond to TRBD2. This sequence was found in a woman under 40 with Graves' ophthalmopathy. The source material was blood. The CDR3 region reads CASSSAGGGYNEQFF. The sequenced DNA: TGTGCCAGCAGTTCCGCGGGGGGGGGTTACAATGAGCAGTTCTTC.